This T cell receptor (beta chain) was found in a study of T cells in localized non-small cell lung cancer. The table came from immunoSEQ multiplex PCR; TCRdb's copy has only in-frame clones and leaves some out. This repertoire shows tens of thousands of clones, 70% to 90% found once; its top ten account for 15% to 20%. About this clone itself: What it recognizes is unknown.

The V and J ends lost 2 bases and 0 bases respectively, with 4 bases between them. The CDR3 runs 13 residues. Germline V lookup: CDR1 SGHDT, CDR2 YYEEEE. Findings of the study overall: A denser population of T cells in blood accompanied longer overall survival. The highest T cell clonality was in uninvolved adjacent lung, above tumor. Within adjacent lung there appeared a median approximately 60 of the top 100 tumor clones.

This material consisted of peripheral blood, taken before any cancer treatment. This TCR was sampled from a male donor aged 60 or over with stage III squamous cell lung carcinoma. This chain joins TRBV5-6 and TRBJ2-3; no clear D gene. The CDR3 loop is CASSFSSTDTQYF. In DNA, the CDR3 is TGTGCCAGCAGCTTCTCCAGCACAGATACGCAGTATTTT.